Presented here are 20 T cell receptor beta chains from one specimen sequenced in a study of response to subunit inactivated influenza vaccine. TCRdb reprocessed the RT-PCR reads with MiXCR, giving one entry per CDR3 protein. Here the sample spans a few hundred thousand distinct CDR3 sequences, approximately 15% being singletons. Specimen: PBMCs from blood, collected 12 days after vaccination. Receptors were obtained from a man aged 45 to 65 who received an inactivated influenza vaccine.

This clonotype was seen a few times. This rearrangement joins TRBV20-1 to TRBJ2-7, with a tentative D call TRBD2 (6 bases). Trimming took off 6 bases at V and 3 bases at J, with 15 bases between the two ends. The CDR3 runs to 13 residues. CDR1 and CDR2 from the germline V gene are DFQATT and SNEGSKA (reference sequence). CDR3 bases: TGCAGTGCCTATAGCGGTACGGGCTACGAGCAGTACTTC. The encoded protein is CSAYSGTGYEQYF.

The chain joins TRBV12-3 or TRBV12-4 to TRBJ2-7; 9 bases map to TRBD1. The length of the CDR3 is 13 residues. V trimming: 6 bases; J trimming: 5 bases; junction bases outside the gene matches: 5. CDR3 loop: CASSYRGRHEQYF. The CDR3 DNA reads TGTGCCAGCAGCTACAGGGGGCGGCACGAGCAGTACTTC.

This clonotype was detected many times. The gene calls are TRBV12-3 or TRBV12-4 and TRBJ2-7; the D gene is possibly TRBD2 (6 bases). The CDR3 is 16 amino acids. The V gene lost 5 bases and the J gene lost 2 bases, with 19 bases spanning the gap. CDR3 sequence: CASSSLRGGATYEQYF. CDR3 sequence (DNA): TGTGCCAGCAGTAGCCTTCGGGGCGGGGCGACCTACGAGCAGTACTTC.

The table lists this clonotype with a few counts. This chain links TRBV5-1 with TRBJ2-1; D is undetermined. The CDR3 has 17 amino acids. The germline V gene has CDR1 SGHRS and CDR2 YFSETQ. V was trimmed by 0 bases and J by 6 bases, leaving 19 bases between them. This CDR3 reads CASSLAPMVGYLNEQFF. The CDR3 coding sequence is TGCGCCAGCAGCTTGGCCCCGATGGTTGGCTACCTCAATGAGCAGTTCTTC.

In this sample, this clonotype turned up a few times. The chain recombines TRBV5-1 with TRBJ2-3; 8 nucleotides line up with TRBD2. V was pared by 0 bases and J by 2 bases, with 5 bases of the junction left unmatched. Germline V gene lookup returns CDR1 SGHRS and CDR2 YFSETQ. The CDR3 spans 16 residues. The CDR3 region has the DNA TGCGCCAGCAGCTTGGCCACTAGCGGCCACACAGATACGCAGTATTTT. Translated, it gives CASSLATSGHTDTQYF.

The rearrangement joins TRBV24-1 to TRBJ2-3; 7 positions agree with TRBD2. Germline V gene lookup returns CDR1 KGHDR and CDR2 SFDVKD. The CDR3 is 17 amino acids. J gave up 2 bases and V 1 base, and 8 bases lay outside the gene matches. The DNA of the CDR3 is TGTGCCACCAGTGATTTTCTTGCTAGCGGAAACACAGATACGCAGTATTTT. Translating gives CATSDFLASGNTDTQYF.

This clonotype was counted only a few times. The rearrangement links TRBV12-3 or TRBV12-4 to TRBJ2-3; the D gene is possibly TRBD1 (6 bases). The CDR3 runs 14 residues. Trimming pared 4 bases from V and 5 bases from J, leaving 13 bases between. The CDR3 DNA is TGTGCCAGCAGTTACAGGGCGTCACAAGATACGCAGTATTTT. It translates to CASSYRASQDTQYF.

This chain joins TRBV5-1 and TRBJ2-7; D is unresolved. The ends were cut back, 0 bases at V and 5 bases at J, with 12 bases in the middle. CDR1 SGHRS and CDR2 YFSETQ come from the germline V gene. The CDR3 is 14 amino acids. The CDR3 here is CASSLAYRVDEQYF. The CDR3 DNA follows: TGCGCCAGCAGCTTGGCTTATAGGGTGGACGAGCAGTACTTC. The variable domain in full, with the rest retrieved from reference TRBV5-1 and TRBJ2-7, is KAGVTQTPRYLIKTRGQQVTLSCSPISGHRSVSWYQQTPGQGLQFLFEYFSETQRNKGNFPGRFSGRQFSNSRSEMNVSTLELGDSALYLCASSLAYRVDEQYFGPGTRLTVT.

This clonotype was picked up many times. J is TRBJ2-3 and V is TRBV15; possible D gene TRBD1, 6 bases. Germline lookup yields CDR1 LNHNV and CDR2 YYDKDF (reference sequence). The length of the CDR3 is 16 residues. V shed 1 base and J shed 5 bases, with 16 bases lying between them. DNA for the CDR3: TGTGCCACCAGCAGAGCCAGCAGCGAAGGGGGAGATACGCAGTATTTT. Translation: CATSRASSEGGDTQYF.

The chain links TRBV6-7 to TRBJ2-3; 7 nucleotides line up with TRBD2. TRBV6-7 is given ORF status, its function remaining uncertain. J was trimmed by 0 bases and V by 1 base; bases with no gene match: 7. This CDR3 spans 17 amino acids. Here the CDR3 reads CASSYFQRGTSTDTQYF. CDR3 DNA sequence: TGTGCCAGCAGTTACTTCCAGCGGGGCACTAGCACAGATACGCAGTATTTT.

This clonotype was detected only a few times. The chain combines TRBV6-2 or TRBV6-3 with TRBJ2-2; 7 bases fit TRBD1. Germline lookup yields CDR1 MNHEY and CDR2 SVGEGT. Trimming at V came to 7 bases and at J to 0 bases, leaving 8 bases not matched to a gene. CDR3 length: 16 residues. The chain's CDR3 is CASKYSGTANTGELFF. In nucleotides, the CDR3 is TGTGCCAGCAAGTACTCCGGGACAGCGAACACCGGGGAGCTGTTTTTT.

V usage is TRBV20-1 and J usage is TRBJ1-1; D unclear. The CDR3 runs to 13 residues. The V end lost 5 bases, the J end lost 3 bases, and 13 bases lay between the germline ends. The V gene's germline CDR1 is DFQATT and CDR2 SNEGSKA (reference sequence). The CDR3 region has the DNA TGCAGTGCTGGCCAGGAACGTTACACTGAAGCTTTCTTT. Translating gives CSAGQERYTEAFF.

The chain uses TRBV11-3 and TRBJ2-1, with 10 bases lining up with TRBD2. The CDR3 covers 14 residues. Per the germline V gene, CDR1 is SGHNT and CDR2 is YENEEA. V lost 6 bases to trimming and J lost 3 bases; unmatched junction nucleotides: 2. CDR3 bases: TGTGCCAGCAGTAGCGGGGGGAACTACAATGAGCAGTTCTTC. As protein: CASSSGGNYNEQFF.

The chain has TRBV7-9 and TRBJ2-3, with no clear D. CDR3 length equals 15 residues. Trimming removed 5 bases at V and 2 bases at J, with 14 bases between. Germline CDR1 SEHNR, CDR2 FQNEAQ (reference sequence). The CDR3: CASSPRVASTDTQYF. In nucleotides, the CDR3 is TGTGCCAGCAGCCCTCGGGTTGCCTCCACAGATACGCAGTATTTT.

For the CDR3, the DNA is TGTGCCAGCAGTTTATACAGGGGGAGGTACGAGCAGTACTTC. This sequence encodes CASSLYRGRYEQYF. V gene TRBV12-3 or TRBV12-4 combines with J gene TRBJ2-7; 8 bases map to TRBD1. Trimming at V came to 2 bases and at J to 4 bases, leaving 4 bases not matched to a gene. The CDR3 is made up of 14 amino acids.

This chain links TRBV9 with TRBJ2-2; 9 nucleotides align to TRBD2. The CDR3 runs 15 residues. Trimming took 0 bases from V and 5 from J; bases not matched to a gene: 2. Per the germline V gene, CDR1 is SGDLS and CDR2 is YYNGEE. The CDR3 loop reads CASSVGGGATGELFF. The CDR3 coding sequence is TGTGCCAGCAGCGTAGGCGGGGGGGCTACCGGGGAGCTGTTTTTT.

As to this clonotype: Given a much more abundant clone one base away, this may be a read error. The chain combines TRBV24-1 with TRBJ2-1; D perhaps matches TRBD2 (7 bases). The CDR3 extends over 10 amino acids. Germline values: CDR1 KGHDR, CDR2 SFDVKD. The CDR3 reads CVTGGHEQFF. The CDR3 coding sequence is TGTGTCACCGGGGGGCATGAGCAGTTCTTC.

This clonotype was observed a few times. V usage is TRBV4-3 and J usage is TRBJ2-3; possibly TRBD1 for D (5 bases). With 3 bases removed from V and 3 bases from J, the gap between germline ends came to 13 bases. There are 15 residues in the CDR3. Per germline, CDR1 LGHNA and CDR2 YSLEER. CDR3 in DNA: TGCGCCAGCAGCCACCAGGGTCAATTAACAGATACGCAGTATTTT. Translating it yields CASSHQGQLTDTQYF.

The chain joins TRBV4-2 to TRBJ1-1; D is unresolved. V dropped 0 bases and J dropped 1 base, with 6 bases sitting between them. The germline V gene encodes CDR1 LGHNA and CDR2 YNFKEQ. The CDR3 totals 14 residues. The CDR3 DNA reads TGTGCCAGCAGCCAAGAAGCTTCGAACACTGAAGCTTTCTTT. Translated: CASSQEASNTEAFF.

This clonotype has just one count. The rearrangement links TRBV7-2 to TRBJ2-3; D is unresolved. V lost 5 bases, J lost 8 bases, and 8 bases lay in between. The CDR3 contains 11 residues. The germline V gene has CDR1 SGHTA and CDR2 FQGNSA. CDR3 in DNA: TGTGCCAGCAGCGGAGTTGGTACGCAGTATTTT. As protein: CASSGVGTQYF.